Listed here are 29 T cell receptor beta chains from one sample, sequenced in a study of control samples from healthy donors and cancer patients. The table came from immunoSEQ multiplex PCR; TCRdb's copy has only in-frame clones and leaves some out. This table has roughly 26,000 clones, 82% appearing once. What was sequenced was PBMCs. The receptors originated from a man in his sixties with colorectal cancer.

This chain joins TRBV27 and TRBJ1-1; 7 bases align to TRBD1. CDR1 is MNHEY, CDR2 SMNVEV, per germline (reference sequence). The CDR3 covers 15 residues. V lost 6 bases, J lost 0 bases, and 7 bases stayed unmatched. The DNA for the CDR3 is TGTGCCAGCAGAGGGGGCCTCGGGATGAACACTGAAGCTTTCTTT. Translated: CASRGGLGMNTEAFF.

CDR3 nucleotide sequence: TGTGCCACTGGGACAGGGGGCTTGGGTGGCTACACCTTC. Its protein product is CATGTGGLGGYTF. This chain uses TRBV24-1 with TRBJ1-2, with 12 nucleotides matching TRBD1. V trimming: 10 bases; J trimming: 7 bases; junction bases outside the gene matches: 6. CDR3 size: 13 residues. Germline CDR1 KGHDR, CDR2 SFDVKD.

The CDR3 bases are TGTGCCAGCAGTGGGGAGAATGAGCAGTTCTTC. Translation: CASSGENEQFF. V usage is TRBV2 and J usage is TRBJ2-1, with D perhaps matching TRBD2 (5 bases). V lost 4 bases, J lost 7 bases, and 5 bases lay in between. Germline assignment: CDR1 SNHLY and CDR2 FYNNEI. This CDR3 is built from 11 residues.

The CDR3 loop is CASSPADRGHTEAFF. Here the CDR3 DNA reads TGCGCCAGCAGCCCCGCCGACAGGGGGCACACTGAAGCTTTCTTT. The V call is TRBV5-1, the J call TRBJ1-1, with 10 positions matching TRBD1. Germline CDR1 and CDR2: SGHRS and YFSETQ. The ends lost 4 bases at V and 3 bases at J; junction bases unmatched: 6. The CDR3 runs 15 residues.

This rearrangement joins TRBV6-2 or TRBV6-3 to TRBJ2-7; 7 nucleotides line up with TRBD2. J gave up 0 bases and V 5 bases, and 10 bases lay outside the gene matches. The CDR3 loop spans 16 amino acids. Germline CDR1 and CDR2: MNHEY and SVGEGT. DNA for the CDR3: TGTGCCAGCAGTGCGCGCCCTAGCGGTAACTCCTACGAGCAGTACGTC. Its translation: CASSARPSGNSYEQYV.

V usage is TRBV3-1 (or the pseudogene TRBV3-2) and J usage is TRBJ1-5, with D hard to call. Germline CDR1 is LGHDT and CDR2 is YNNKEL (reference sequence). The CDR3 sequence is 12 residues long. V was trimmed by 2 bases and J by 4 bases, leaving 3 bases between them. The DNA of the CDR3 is TGTGCCAGCAGCCAACTGAATCAGCCCCAGCATTTT. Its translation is CASSQLNQPQHF.

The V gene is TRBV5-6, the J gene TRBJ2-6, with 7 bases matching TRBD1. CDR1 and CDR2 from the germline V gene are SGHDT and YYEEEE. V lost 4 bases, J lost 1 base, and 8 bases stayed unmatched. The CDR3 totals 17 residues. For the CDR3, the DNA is TGTGCCAGCAGCGAGGACAGGTCGACTTCTGGGGCCAACGTCCTGACTTTC. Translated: CASSEDRSTSGANVLTF.

CDR3 bases: TGTGCCAGCAGTCCCACGGGCCACACAGATACGCAGTATTTT. Its protein is CASSPTGHTDTQYF. The genes are TRBV27 and TRBJ2-3; no clear D gene. This CDR3 spans 14 amino acids. Trimming stripped 5 bases from V and 2 bases from J, with 11 bases between. Germline V gives CDR1 MNHEY, CDR2 SMNVEV (reference sequence).

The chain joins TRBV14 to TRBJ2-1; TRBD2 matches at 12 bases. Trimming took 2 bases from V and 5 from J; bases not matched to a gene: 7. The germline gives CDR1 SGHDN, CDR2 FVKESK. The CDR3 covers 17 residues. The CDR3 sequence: CASSQLAGGPGNNEQFF. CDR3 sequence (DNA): TGTGCCAGCAGCCAACTAGCGGGGGGGCCGGGCAACAATGAGCAGTTCTTC.

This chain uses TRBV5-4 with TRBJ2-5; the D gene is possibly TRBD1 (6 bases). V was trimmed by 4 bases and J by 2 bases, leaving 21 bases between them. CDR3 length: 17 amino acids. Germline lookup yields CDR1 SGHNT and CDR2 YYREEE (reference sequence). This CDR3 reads CASSGKDRYNIQETQYF. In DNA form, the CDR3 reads TGTGCCAGCAGCGGTAAGGACAGATATAATATACAAGAGACCCAGTACTTC.

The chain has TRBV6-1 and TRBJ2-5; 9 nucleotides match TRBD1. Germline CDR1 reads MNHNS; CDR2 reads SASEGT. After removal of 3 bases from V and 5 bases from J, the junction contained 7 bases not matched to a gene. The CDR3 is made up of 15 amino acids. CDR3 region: CASSESQGAWETQYF. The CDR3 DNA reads TGTGCCAGCAGTGAGTCACAGGGGGCATGGGAGACCCAGTACTTC.

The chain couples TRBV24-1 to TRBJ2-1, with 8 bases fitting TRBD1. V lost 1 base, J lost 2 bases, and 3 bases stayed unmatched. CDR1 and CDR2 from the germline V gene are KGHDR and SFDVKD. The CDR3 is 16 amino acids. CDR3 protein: CATSDFMDRAYNEQFF. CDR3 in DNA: TGTGCCACCAGTGATTTCATGGACAGGGCCTACAATGAGCAGTTCTTC.

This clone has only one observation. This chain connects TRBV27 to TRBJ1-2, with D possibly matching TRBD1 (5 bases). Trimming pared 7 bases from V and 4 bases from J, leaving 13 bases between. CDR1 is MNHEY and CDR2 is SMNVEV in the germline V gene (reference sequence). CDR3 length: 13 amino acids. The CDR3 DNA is TGTGCCAGCACCCGGGGAGGGGCCTATGGCTACACCTTC. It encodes CASTRGGAYGYTF.

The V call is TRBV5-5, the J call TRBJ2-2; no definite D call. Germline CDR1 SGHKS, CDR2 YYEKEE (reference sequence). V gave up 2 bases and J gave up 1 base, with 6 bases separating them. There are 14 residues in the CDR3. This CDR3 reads CASSFPLNTGELFF. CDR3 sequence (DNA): TGTGCCAGCAGCTTCCCCCTGAACACCGGGGAGCTGTTTTTT.

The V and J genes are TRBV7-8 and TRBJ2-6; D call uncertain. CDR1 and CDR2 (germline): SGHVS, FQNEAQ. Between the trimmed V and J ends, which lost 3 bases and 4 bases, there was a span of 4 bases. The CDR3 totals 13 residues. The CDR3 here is CASSFRGANVLTF. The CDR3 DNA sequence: TGTGCCAGCAGCTTCCGGGGGGCCAACGTCCTGACTTTC.

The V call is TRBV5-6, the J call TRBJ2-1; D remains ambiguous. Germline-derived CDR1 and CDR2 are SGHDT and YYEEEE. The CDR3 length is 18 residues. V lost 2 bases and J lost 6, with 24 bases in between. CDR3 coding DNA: TGTGCCAGCAGCTTACCTGAAGACTGGAGTTGGTTCCCCAATGAGCAGTTCTTC. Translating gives CASSLPEDWSWFPNEQFF.

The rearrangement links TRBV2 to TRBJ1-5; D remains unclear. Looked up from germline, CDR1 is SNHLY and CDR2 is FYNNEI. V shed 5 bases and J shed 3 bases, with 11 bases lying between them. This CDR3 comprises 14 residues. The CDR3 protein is CASSREGVNQPQHF. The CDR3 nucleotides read TGTGCCAGCAGTAGGGAGGGAGTCAATCAGCCCCAGCATTTT.

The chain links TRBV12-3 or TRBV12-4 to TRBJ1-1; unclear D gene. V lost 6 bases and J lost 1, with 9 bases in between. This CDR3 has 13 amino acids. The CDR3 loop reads CASRPVRNTEAFF. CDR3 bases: TGTGCCAGCAGACCCGTCCGGAACACTGAAGCTTTCTTT.

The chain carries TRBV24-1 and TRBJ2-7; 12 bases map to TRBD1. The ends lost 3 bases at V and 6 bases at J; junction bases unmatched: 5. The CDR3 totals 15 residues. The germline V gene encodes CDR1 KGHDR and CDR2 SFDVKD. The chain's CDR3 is CATSDGGTGGAEQYF. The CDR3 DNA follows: TGTGCCACCAGTGATGGAGGGACAGGGGGCGCCGAGCAGTACTTC.

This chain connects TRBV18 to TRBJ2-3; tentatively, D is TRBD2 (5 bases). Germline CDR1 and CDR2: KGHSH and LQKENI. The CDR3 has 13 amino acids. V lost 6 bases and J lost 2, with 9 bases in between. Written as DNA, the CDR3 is TGTGCCAGCTCCCAGACTAACACAGATACGCAGTATTTT. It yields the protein CASSQTNTDTQYF.

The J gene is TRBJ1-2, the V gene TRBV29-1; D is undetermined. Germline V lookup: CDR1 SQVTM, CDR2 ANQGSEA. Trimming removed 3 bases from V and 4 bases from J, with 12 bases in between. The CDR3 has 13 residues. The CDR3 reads CSVDYERSYGYTF. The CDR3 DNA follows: TGCAGCGTTGACTACGAGCGTTCCTATGGCTACACCTTC.

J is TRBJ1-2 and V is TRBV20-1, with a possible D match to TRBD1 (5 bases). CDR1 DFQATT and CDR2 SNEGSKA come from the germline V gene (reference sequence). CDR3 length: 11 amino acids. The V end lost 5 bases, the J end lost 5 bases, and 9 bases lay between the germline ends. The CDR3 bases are TGCAGTGCTGCCCGACAGTATGGCTACACCTTC. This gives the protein CSAARQYGYTF.

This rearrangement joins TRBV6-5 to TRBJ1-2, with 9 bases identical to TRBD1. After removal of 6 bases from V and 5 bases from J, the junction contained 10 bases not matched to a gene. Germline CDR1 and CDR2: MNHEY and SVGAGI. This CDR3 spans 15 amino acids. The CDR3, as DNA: TGTGCCAGCAGACAGGGGGCGCAAGGCCTTTATGGCTACACCTTC. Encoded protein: CASRQGAQGLYGYTF.

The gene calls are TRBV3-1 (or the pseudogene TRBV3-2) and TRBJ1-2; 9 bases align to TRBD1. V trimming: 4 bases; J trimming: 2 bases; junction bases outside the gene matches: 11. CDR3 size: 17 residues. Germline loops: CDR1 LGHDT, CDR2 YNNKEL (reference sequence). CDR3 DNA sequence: TGTGCCAGCAGCCTCCGGGACAGGGAATTCCTAAACTATGGCTACACCTTC. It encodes CASSLRDREFLNYGYTF.

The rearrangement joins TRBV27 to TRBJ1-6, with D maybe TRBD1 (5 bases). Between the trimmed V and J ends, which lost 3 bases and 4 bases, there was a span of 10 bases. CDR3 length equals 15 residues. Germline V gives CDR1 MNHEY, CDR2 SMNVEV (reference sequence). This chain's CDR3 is CASSFKTVYNSPLHF. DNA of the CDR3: TGTGCCAGCAGTTTTAAGACAGTTTATAATTCACCCCTCCACTTT.

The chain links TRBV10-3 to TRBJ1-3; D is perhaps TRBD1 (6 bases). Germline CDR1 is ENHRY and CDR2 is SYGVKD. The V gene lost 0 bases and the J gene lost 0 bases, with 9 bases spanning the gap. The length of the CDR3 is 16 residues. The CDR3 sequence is CAISESIGGSGNTIYF. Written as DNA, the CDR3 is TGTGCCATCAGTGAGTCTATAGGGGGCTCTGGAAACACCATATATTTT.

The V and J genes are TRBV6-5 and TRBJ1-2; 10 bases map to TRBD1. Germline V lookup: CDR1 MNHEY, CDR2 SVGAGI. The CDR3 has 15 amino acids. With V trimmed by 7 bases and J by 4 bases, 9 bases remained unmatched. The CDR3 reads CASKSGTGVIYGYTF. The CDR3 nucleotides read TGTGCCAGCAAATCCGGGACAGGGGTTATCTATGGCTACACCTTC.

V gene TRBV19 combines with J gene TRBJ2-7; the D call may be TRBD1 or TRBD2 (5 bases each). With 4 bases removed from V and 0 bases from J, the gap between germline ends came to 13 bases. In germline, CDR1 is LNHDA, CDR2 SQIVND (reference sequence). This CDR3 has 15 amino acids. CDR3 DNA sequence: TGTGCCAGTAGTAGAGGGACGTGGAGCTCCTACGAGCAGTACTTC. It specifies CASSRGTWSSYEQYF. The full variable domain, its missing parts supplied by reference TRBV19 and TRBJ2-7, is DGGITQSPKYLFRKEGQNVTLSCEQNLNHDAMYWYRQDPGQGLRLIYYSQIVNDFQKGDIAEGYSVSREKKESFPLTVTSAQKNPTAFYLCASSRGTWSSYEQYFGPGTRLTVT.

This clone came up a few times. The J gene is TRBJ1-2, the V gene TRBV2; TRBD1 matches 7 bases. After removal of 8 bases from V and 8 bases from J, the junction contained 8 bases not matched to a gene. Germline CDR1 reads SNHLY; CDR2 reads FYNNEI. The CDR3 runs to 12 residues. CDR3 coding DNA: TGTGCCAGCGGCAGACAGGGCGCCGGCTACACCTTC. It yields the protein CASGRQGAGYTF.